The T cell receptor (beta chain) under discussion was sequenced for a study of blood T cell repertoires in COVID-19. Background on the study: PBMCs, B-cell-depleted T cells, or T cells provided the cDNA or gDNA that made up the material.

This CDR3 is built from 15 residues. Looked up from germline, CDR1 is MNHEY and CDR2 is SVGAGI. V was clipped by 0 bases and J by 2 bases, with 7 bases between them. Study processing details: Amplification from reference gene primers served as the basis for estimated nucleated cell counts. Profiling relied on immunoSEQ multiplex PCR, and the TCRdb table lists in-frame clones only, not all of them. V and J calls and clone size come straight from that table; D and trimming were deduced from the DNA. The repertoire holds around 120,000 clones, with 75% to 90% as singletons. Sequencing was carried out using peripheral blood. This receptor was taken from a woman between 65 and 79 years old with acute or convalescent COVID-19. The V gene is TRBV6-5, the J gene TRBJ1-4, with D possibly being TRBD1 (5 bases). CDR3 in amino acids: CASSYSWGTNEKLFF. DNA for the CDR3: TGTGCCAGCAGTTACTCTTGGGGCACTAATGAAAAACTGTTTTTT.